One sample yielded the 3 T cell receptor beta chains listed below, sequenced in a study of blood T cell repertoires in COVID-19. Repertoires were generated with immunoSEQ multiplex PCR, while TCRdb's copy carries only in-frame clones and drops some. The table has about 160,000 clones, 85% seen once. Sample: peripheral blood. The receptors were sampled from a human donor with acute or convalescent COVID-19. The donor label of this sample is uncertain.

The gene calls are TRBV19 and TRBJ1-5; D gene unclear. The CDR3 totals 15 residues. Trimming pared 5 bases from V and 3 bases from J, leaving 14 bases between. Germline lookup yields CDR1 LNHDA and CDR2 SQIVND (reference sequence). The DNA for the CDR3 is TGTGCCAGTAGTCCCGGAGTTACGGACAATCAGCCCCAGCATTTT. Translated: CASSPGVTDNQPQHF. The variable domain in full, completed from reference TRBV19 and TRBJ1-5, reads DGGITQSPKYLFRKEGQNVTLSCEQNLNHDAMYWYRQDPGQGLRLIYYSQIVNDFQKGDIAEGYSVSREKKESFPLTVTSAQKNPTAFYLCASSPGVTDNQPQHFGDGTRLSIL.

The gene calls are TRBV18 and TRBJ1-5, with D maybe TRBD1 (6 bases). The germline CDR1 and CDR2 sequences are KGHSH and LQKENI. This CDR3 is 16 amino acids long. Trimming shortened V by 4 bases and J by 0 bases, and 13 bases separated the two germline ends. In DNA, the CDR3 is TGTGCCAGCTCACTAGGACAGACCCTTAGCAATCAGCCCCAGCATTTT. Translating gives CASSLGQTLSNQPQHF.

This rearrangement joins TRBV7-2 to TRBJ1-2, with a tentative D call TRBD1 (6 bases). Deletions cut 5 bases from V and 0 bases from J, with 16 bases between. Per the germline V gene, CDR1 is SGHTA and CDR2 is FQGNSA. CDR3 length: 16 residues. The CDR3 protein is CASSPGRGVSNYGYTF. The CDR3 DNA sequence: TGTGCCAGCAGCCCCGGGAGGGGGGTATCTAACTATGGCTACACCTTC.